This is a list of T cell receptor beta chains from one sample in a study of shared clonotypes between healthy human individuals. TCRdb's table, derived via immunoSEQ multiplex PCR, lists solely in-frame clones and lacks some. The sample contains about 1.5 million clones, around 98% of which appear only once. The sequencing sample was made of naive CD4+ T cells sorted from blood. Every receptor here comes from a man aged 25 to 45 in good health. The CDR3 runs from the conserved cysteine through the conserved F or W. The D gene is left open where the match is weak. The size of a clone is reported for some rows only, either as once, few or many, or as a class for expanded clones.

J,V,size,D,CDR3,DNA
TRBJ1-1,TRBV5-1,-,-,CASSLGQLEVTEAFF,TGCGCCAGCAGCTTGGGACAGTTAGAAGTCACTGAAGCTTTCTTT
TRBJ2-4,TRBV20-1,-,-,CSAHLKNIQYF,TGCAGTGCTCATCTTAAAAACATTCAGTACTTC
TRBJ1-4,TRBV30,-,TRBD1,CAWSQPGQGLEQKLFF,TGTGCCTGGAGTCAACCGGGACAGGGCCTCGAACAGAAACTGTTTTTT
TRBJ2-5,TRBV9,-,TRBD1,CASSGNRGETQYF,TGTGCCAGCAGCGGGAACAGGGGTGAGACCCAGTACTTC
TRBJ2-1,TRBV28,-,-,CASSHSYNEQFF,TGTGCCAGCAGCCACTCTTACAATGAGCAGTTCTTC
TRBJ2-7,TRBV5-1,-,-,CASGRDRKDYEQYF,TGCGCCAGCGGCCGGGATCGGAAGGATTACGAGCAGTACTTC
TRBJ2-5,TRBV5-1,-,TRBD2,CASSFGAGVPHQETQYF,TGCGCCAGCAGCTTTGGTGCGGGAGTACCGCATCAAGAGACCCAGTACTTC
TRBJ1-4,TRBV7-8,once,-,CASSAGPVEKLFF,TGTGCCAGCAGCGCAGGTCCGGTAGAAAAACTGTTTTTT
TRBJ2-1,TRBV5-4,-,TRBD2,CASSPVGTSGRQFF,TGTGCCAGCAGCCCGGTGGGGACTAGCGGGAGACAGTTCTTC
TRBJ2-7,TRBV28,-,-,CASRQGGRALSRQYF,TGTGCCAGCAGGCAGGGCGGCAGGGCCTTGTCGAGGCAGTACTTC
TRBJ1-2,TRBV25-1,-,-,CASSPPAGRYGYTF,TGTGCCAGCAGTCCCCCGGCAGGACGCTATGGCTACACCTTC
TRBJ2-7,TRBV25-1,-,-,CASMFSEWGDEQYF,TGTGCCAGCATGTTTTCAGAGTGGGGAGACGAGCAGTACTTC
TRBJ2-1,TRBV18,once,TRBD2,CASSPIAIAGTNEQFF,TGTGCCAGCTCACCAATCGCAATAGCGGGAACCAATGAGCAGTTCTTC
TRBJ2-1,TRBV5-1,-,-,CASSSESKGYNEQFF,TGCGCCAGCAGCTCCGAGTCCAAGGGTTACAATGAGCAGTTCTTC
TRBJ2-7,TRBV5-1,-,TRBD2,CASSFTGGSGAEQYF,TGCGCCAGCAGCTTTACTGGCGGGAGTGGGGCCGAGCAGTACTTC
TRBJ2-7,TRBV5-4,-,TRBD1,CASSAPGQSYEQYF,TGTGCCAGCAGCGCCCCGGGACAGAGCTACGAGCAGTACTTC
TRBJ2-1,TRBV7-2,-,-,CASSRQRYNEQFF,TGTGCCAGCAGCCGCCAGCGGTACAATGAGCAGTTCTTC
TRBJ2-2,TRBV28,-,-,CASRRVGELFF,TGTGCCAGCCGCAGGGTCGGGGAGCTGTTTTTT
TRBJ2-3,TRBV14,-,-,CASSLEEFSTDTQYF,TGTGCCAGCAGCCTAGAGGAATTTAGCACAGATACGCAGTATTTT
TRBJ2-1,TRBV19,-,TRBD2,CASSPPRGGSSYNEQFF,TGTGCCAGTAGCCCCCCAAGAGGCGGGAGCTCCTACAATGAGCAGTTCTTC
TRBJ2-1,TRBV11-3,once,TRBD2,CASTPGGSGSNEQFF,TGTGCCAGCACCCCTGGGGGTAGCGGGAGTAATGAGCAGTTCTTC
TRBJ2-7,TRBV7-9,-,-,CASSALSGGPYEQYF,TGTGCCAGCAGTGCCCTTAGCGGAGGTCCCTACGAGCAGTACTTC
TRBJ2-1,TRBV5-1,-,-,CASSFGNRVENEQFF,TGCGCCAGCAGCTTCGGAAATAGGGTCGAGAATGAGCAGTTCTTC
TRBJ1-5,TRBV7-2,-,-,CASSLVRNGQPQHF,TGTGCCAGCAGCTTAGTAAGGAATGGTCAGCCCCAGCATTTT
TRBJ2-3,TRBV5-1,-,TRBD2,CASSPTGGSRADTQYF,TGCGCCAGCAGCCCCACGGGAGGCTCAAGGGCAGATACGCAGTATTTT
TRBJ2-3,TRBV5-5,-,-,CASSPGADTQYF,TGTGCCAGCAGCCCCGGGGCAGATACGCAGTATTTT
TRBJ2-1,TRBV11-3,-,-,CASSLAPGLPSSYNEQFF,TGTGCCAGCAGCTTAGCCCCGGGACTCCCGAGCTCCTACAATGAGCAGTTCTTC
TRBJ2-7,TRBV7-2,once,-,CASSLDSSGSYEQYF,TGTGCCAGCAGCTTAGATTCCAGCGGCTCCTACGAGCAGTACTTC
TRBJ2-4,TRBV7-8,-,TRBD1,CASSVIGTGIAKNIQYF,TGTGCCAGCAGCGTCATAGGGACAGGGATTGCCAAAAACATTCAGTACTTC
TRBJ1-5,TRBV6-1,-,-,CASSPLTWDQPQHF,TGTGCCAGCAGCCCCCTCACGTGGGATCAGCCCCAGCATTTT
TRBJ2-5,TRBV18,-,TRBD1,CASSPRWDRRETQYF,TGTGCCAGCTCACCGAGATGGGACAGGAGAGAGACCCAGTACTTC
TRBJ2-7,TRBV18,-,-,CASSPRRGRGNSYEQYF,TGTGCCAGCTCACCACGCCGGGGCAGGGGCAACTCCTACGAGCAGTACTTC
TRBJ1-5,TRBV29-1,once,-,CSVKGSGASNQPQHF,TGCAGCGTGAAGGGGTCTGGGGCAAGCAATCAGCCCCAGCATTTT
TRBJ2-7,TRBV9,-,TRBD2,CASSKGLAGSYEQYF,TGTGCCAGCAGCAAAGGACTAGCGGGCTCCTACGAGCAGTACTTC
TRBJ2-1,TRBV18,-,TRBD2,CASSQGLTNEQFF,TGTGCCAGCTCACAGGGACTAACTAATGAGCAGTTCTTC
TRBJ2-7,TRBV7-3,-,-,CASSLIGRHTDYEQYF,TGTGCCAGCAGCTTAATCGGTCGACACACGGACTACGAGCAGTACTTC
TRBJ1-4,TRBV14,-,-,CASSQFSNEKLFF,TGTGCCAGCAGCCAATTTTCTAATGAAAAACTGTTTTTT
TRBJ2-3,TRBV7-3,-,TRBD2,CASSLAGGPYQDTQYF,TGTGCCAGCAGCTTAGCGGGAGGGCCTTACCAAGATACGCAGTATTTT
TRBJ2-5,TRBV5-1,-,TRBD2,CASSPSGSKETQYF,TGCGCCAGCAGTCCTAGCGGGAGTAAAGAGACCCAGTACTTC
TRBJ1-5,TRBV28,-,-,CASSLSGSGSQPQHF,TGTGCCAGCAGTTTATCAGGGAGCGGTAGTCAGCCCCAGCATTTT
TRBJ1-2,TRBV29-1,once,-,CSVGRVGASEYTF,TGCAGCGTTGGGAGGGTAGGGGCCTCAGAGTACACCTTC
TRBJ2-7,TRBV9,-,-,CASSLGPLTYEQYF,TGTGCCAGCAGTCTTGGGCCCCTTACGTACGAGCAGTACTTC
TRBJ2-7,TRBV6-1,-,TRBD2,CASSVLAESYEQYF,TGTGCCAGCAGTGTGCTAGCGGAGTCCTACGAGCAGTACTTC
TRBJ1-1,TRBV6-5,-,-,CASSYSGDMNTEAFF,TGTGCCAGCAGTTACTCGGGTGACATGAACACTGAAGCTTTCTTT
TRBJ1-4,TRBV28,once,-,CASSWSTNEKLFF,TGTGCCAGCAGTTGGTCAACTAATGAAAAACTGTTTTTT
TRBJ1-2,TRBV6-5,-,TRBD1,CASSRRGQVNYGYTF,TGTGCCAGCAGCCGCCGCGGACAGGTCAACTATGGCTACACCTTC
TRBJ2-3,TRBV7-2,-,-,CASSLDGDTQYF,TGTGCCAGCAGCTTAGATGGGGATACGCAGTATTTT
TRBJ2-1,TRBV6-1,-,-,CASSERSGPRDEQFF,TGTGCCAGCAGTGAACGGAGCGGCCCTAGGGATGAGCAGTTCTTC
TRBJ1-5,TRBV28,-,-,CASRAGDRSGQPQHF,TGTGCCAGCAGGGCGGGTGACAGGTCGGGTCAGCCCCAGCATTTT
TRBJ2-7,TRBV20-1,-,-,CSARRGVEQYF,TGCAGTGCTAGGCGGGGCGTCGAGCAGTACTTC
TRBJ1-5,TRBV28,-,TRBD1,CASRLQGNQPQHF,TGTGCCAGCCGGTTACAGGGGAATCAGCCCCAGCATTTT
TRBJ2-7,TRBV27,-,TRBD2,CASSLFSGRTYEQYF,TGTGCCAGCAGTTTATTTAGCGGGAGGACCTACGAGCAGTACTTC
TRBJ2-3,TRBV5-5,-,-,CASSQREPDTQYF,TGTGCCAGCAGCCAACGGGAGCCAGATACGCAGTATTTT
TRBJ2-7,TRBV27,-,-,CASSFQGGEQYF,TGTGCCAGCAGTTTTCAGGGAGGCGAGCAGTACTTC
TRBJ1-2,TRBV14,-,-,CASSQPGWDGYTF,TGTGCCAGCAGCCAACCAGGGTGGGATGGCTACACCTTC
TRBJ2-3,TRBV7-7,-,TRBD2,CASSPAKLASGRTDTQYF,TGTGCCAGCAGCCCCGCAAAGTTGGCTAGCGGGAGAACAGATACGCAGTATTTT
TRBJ1-1,TRBV7-6,-,TRBD1,CASSPRTGNTEAFF,TGTGCCAGCAGCCCACGGACAGGGAACACTGAAGCTTTCTTT